The 27 T cell receptor beta chains reported below all come from one sample, sequenced in a study of T cell changes during pregnancy in multiple sclerosis. Produced via immunoSEQ multiplex PCR; TCRdb's table is partial and in-frame only. The sample lists more than 100,000 clones; 85% to 95% were seen once. Sequencing used peripheral blood, obtained after pregnancy. These receptors were obtained from a female donor with multiple sclerosis, enrolled in a pregnancy study.

The V and J genes are TRBV18 and TRBJ1-5; 9 bases are shared with TRBD1. Per germline, CDR1 KGHSH and CDR2 LQKENI. The V segment lost 3 bases and the J segment 1 base; nucleotides outside the gene matches: 4. This CDR3 has 16 amino acids. CDR3 bases: TGTGCCAGCTCACCTGAACAGGGGGCGAGCAATCAGCCCCAGCATTTT. As protein: CASSPEQGASNQPQHF.

This chain connects TRBV2 to TRBJ2-1, with D perhaps matching TRBD2 (5 bases). V was clipped by 7 bases and J by 8 bases, with 15 bases between them. Germline V gives CDR1 SNHLY, CDR2 FYNNEI. The CDR3 is 13 amino acids. DNA of the CDR3: TGTGCCAGCACTCAGGCGTGGGGAGATGAGCAGTTCTTC. Translated, it gives CASTQAWGDEQFF.

The chain employs TRBV27 and TRBJ1-2; the match to TRBD1 covers 7 bases. Germline CDR1 and CDR2: MNHEY and SMNVEV (reference sequence). V was pared by 8 bases and J by 4 bases, with 7 bases of the junction left unmatched. CDR3 length: 13 amino acids. The CDR3 DNA reads TGTGCCAGCGGTACAGGGGTTGTCTATGGCTACACCTTC. Protein product: CASGTGVVYGYTF.

The chain links TRBV6-1 to TRBJ2-5, with D possibly being TRBD2 (6 bases). Germline V gene lookup returns CDR1 MNHNS and CDR2 SASEGT. V was shortened by 2 bases and J by 1 base, with 8 bases between the two germline ends. The CDR3 extends over 14 amino acids. The CDR3: CASSEMRGQETQYF. The CDR3 coding sequence is TGTGCCAGCAGTGAAATGCGGGGCCAAGAGACCCAGTACTTC.

The chain links TRBV19 to TRBJ1-5, with a weak D call TRBD1 (5 bases). The CDR3 sequence is 16 residues long. Germline CDR1 reads LNHDA; CDR2 reads SQIVND (reference sequence). V lost 2 bases and J lost 0, with 11 bases in between. The DNA of the CDR3 is TGTGCCAGTAGTATAATTCGACAGTCTAGCAATCAGCCCCAGCATTTT. Translated, it gives CASSIIRQSSNQPQHF.

The chain uses TRBV29-1 and TRBJ1-2; 8 bases map to TRBD1. Germline V gives CDR1 SQVTM, CDR2 ANQGSEA. CDR3 size: 12 residues. V shed 5 bases, J shed 2 bases, and the junction held 1 base outside the gene matches. CDR3 nucleotide sequence: TGCAGCGTTCGACAGGGGAACTATGGCTACACCTTC. Encoded protein: CSVRQGNYGYTF. Looking up the rest from reference TRBV29-1 and TRBJ1-2 gives the full variable domain: SAVISQKPSRDICQRGTSLTIQCQVDSQVTMMFWYRQQPGQSLTLIATANQGSEATYESGFVIDKFPISRPNLTFSTLTVSNMSPEDSSIYLCSVRQGNYGYTFGSGTRLTVV.

The V and J genes are TRBV5-8 and TRBJ1-3; D not resolved. The CDR3 runs 14 residues. Germline CDR1 and CDR2: SGHTS and YDEGEE. V was trimmed by 0 bases and J by 3 bases, leaving 7 bases between them. Here the CDR3 DNA reads TGTGCCAGCAGCTTGGGAGGGTTTGGAAACACCATATATTTT. Translation gives CASSLGGFGNTIYF.

This chain links TRBV18 with TRBJ2-7; TRBD2 matches at 9 bases. This CDR3 has 17 amino acids. Germline V CDR1 and CDR2: KGHSH, LQKENI. J gave up 2 bases and V 8 bases, and 16 bases lay outside the gene matches. Written as DNA, the CDR3 is TGTGCCAGCACGACCAGGCTAGCGGGGTTGCAAACCTACGAGCAGTACTTC. The encoded protein is CASTTRLAGLQTYEQYF.

This chain links TRBV5-1 with TRBJ2-2; TRBD1 matches 9 bases. The CDR3 extends over 14 amino acids. Germline V gene sequence: CDR1 SGHRS, CDR2 YFSETQ. Unmatched junction bases numbered 3, after V lost 3 bases and J lost 6 bases. CDR3 amino acids: CASSSQGAAGELFF. CDR3 in DNA: TGCGCCAGCAGCTCACAGGGGGCTGCCGGGGAGCTGTTTTTT.

The V gene is TRBV7-8, the J gene TRBJ2-7; tentatively, D is TRBD2 (5 bases). The CDR3 has 14 amino acids. V was trimmed by 1 base and J by 4 bases, leaving 11 bases between them. Per the germline V gene, CDR1 is SGHVS and CDR2 is FQNEAQ. The CDR3 region is CASSLVEGLYEQYF. The CDR3 coding sequence is TGTGCCAGCAGCTTAGTCGAGGGCCTATACGAGCAGTACTTC.

The chain couples TRBV15 to TRBJ1-2; D remains ambiguous. V shed 4 bases and J shed 0 bases, with 12 bases lying between them. The length of the CDR3 is 15 residues. CDR1 and CDR2 from the germline V gene are LNHNV and YYDKDF (reference sequence). CDR3: CATSTERVSNYGYTF. In DNA, the CDR3 is TGTGCCACCAGCACAGAGAGGGTCTCTAACTATGGCTACACCTTC.

This chain uses TRBV29-1 with TRBJ2-7, with a weak D call TRBD1 (6 bases). V gave up 7 bases and J gave up 2 bases, with 15 bases separating them. Germline V gene lookup returns CDR1 SQVTM and CDR2 ANQGSEA. This CDR3 is 13 amino acids long. The CDR3 spells CSAIQGFAYEQYF. In DNA, the CDR3 is TGCAGCGCAATACAGGGATTCGCCTACGAGCAGTACTTC.

This sequence joins TRBV27 and TRBJ1-2; D ambiguous. Deletions cut 5 bases from V and 4 bases from J, with 14 bases between. The CDR3 is 14 residues long. CDR1 MNHEY and CDR2 SMNVEV come from the germline V gene (reference sequence). The DNA for the CDR3 is TGTGCCAGCAGTCCGCCAGCAGGCCCCTATGGCTACACCTTC. This gives the protein CASSPPAGPYGYTF.

This clone has only one observation. The same CDR3 also results from other DNA sequences found in this sample. This rearrangement joins TRBV15 to TRBJ1-3, with a possible D match to TRBD1 (6 bases). The germline V and J ends were trimmed by 0 bases and 1 base, with 7 bases remaining between them. The CDR3 length is 15 residues. The germline V gene encodes CDR1 LNHNV and CDR2 YYDKDF (reference sequence). In DNA form, the CDR3 reads TGTGCCACCAGCAGAGACAGGGGATCTGGAAACACCATATATTTT. This codes for CATSRDRGSGNTIYF.

The rearrangement uses TRBV4-3 and TRBJ2-6, with D hard to call. Trimming left V 0 bases short and J 0 bases short, with 6 bases between. Germline CDR1 reads LGHNA; CDR2 reads YSLEER. The CDR3 covers 16 residues. The CDR3 nucleotides read TGCGCCAGCAGCCAAGATTTTAGCTCTGGGGCCAACGTCCTGACTTTC. Protein: CASSQDFSSGANVLTF.

The chain uses TRBV4-1 and TRBJ2-7; TRBD1 matches at 9 bases. Germline V CDR1 and CDR2: MGHRA, YSYEKL. V shed 2 bases, J shed 3 bases, and the junction held 5 bases outside the gene matches. This CDR3 has 15 amino acids. CDR3 sequence reads: CASSQPSGQGYEQYF. The CDR3 bases are TGCGCCAGCAGCCAACCGTCGGGACAGGGCTACGAGCAGTACTTC.

The rearrangement links TRBV12-2 to TRBJ2-3; the listed D gene, TRBD2, was not tested against the DNA. TRBV12-2 is a listed pseudogene. The CDR3 covers 16 residues. CDR3 nucleotide sequence: TGTGCAAGTCGCTTAGATGCGGGTTTTAGCACAGATACGCAGTATTTT. Encoded protein: CASRLDAGFSTDTQYF.

The chain employs TRBV27 and TRBJ1-1; 8 positions match TRBD1. Germline CDR1 is MNHEY and CDR2 is SMNVEV (reference sequence). This CDR3 comprises 15 residues. Trimming took 6 bases from V and 2 from J; bases not matched to a gene: 8. CDR3 DNA sequence: TGTGCCAGCAGCCGACAGACAGGGGCTAACACTGAAGCTTTCTTT. Encoded protein: CASSRQTGANTEAFF.

The chain carries TRBV7-3 and TRBJ2-5, with D possibly TRBD1 on 6 matching bases. The CDR3 is 15 amino acids. Germline lookup yields CDR1 SGHTA and CDR2 FQGTGA. Trimming pared 4 bases from V and 1 base from J, leaving 13 bases between. The CDR3 loop reads CASSSSGTTQETQYF. The CDR3, as DNA: TGTGCCAGCAGCTCCTCCGGGACAACCCAAGAGACCCAGTACTTC.

Comments on this clone: The conserved final phenylalanine or tryptophan is absent from the CDR3, which likely points to a read error. No DNA is shown, since the ends of the CDR3 on it are uncertain; the CDR3 is the one TCRdb lists. The gene calls are TRBV5-1 and TRBJ2-4; the tabulated D call, TRBD1, remains unverified against the DNA. Ends included, the CDR3 has 12 residues. The germline V gene encodes CDR1 SGHRS and CDR2 YFSETQ. CDR3 residues: CASSLVVGFGAT.

This clone occurred once. The chain carries TRBV6-1 and TRBJ2-7; D call uncertain. Germline-derived CDR1 and CDR2 are MNHNS and SASEGT. This CDR3 has 15 residues. V was clipped by 3 bases and J by 4 bases, with 16 bases between them. The CDR3 nucleotides read TGTGCCAGCAGTGAGGCGACACTGGCTATTTACGAGCAGTACTTC. It yields the protein CASSEATLAIYEQYF.

J is TRBJ2-4 and V is TRBV19; D is undetermined. This CDR3 contains 13 residues. The V and J ends lost 7 bases and 6 bases respectively, with 13 bases between them. The V gene's germline CDR1 is LNHDA and CDR2 SQIVND (reference sequence). CDR3 sequence (DNA): TGTGCCAGTAAAGTCGGCGGAAGAAACATTCAGTACTTC. Amino acids: CASKVGGRNIQYF.

CDR3 in amino acids: CASSLARTGGSTDTQYF. The CDR3 DNA is TGCGCCAGCAGCTTGGCCAGGACAGGGGGCTCCACAGATACGCAGTATTTT. The rearrangement joins TRBV5-1 to TRBJ2-3; 11 bases match TRBD1. Germline V gene data show CDR1 as SGHRS and CDR2 as YFSETQ. Trimming took 0 bases from V and 2 from J; bases not matched to a gene: 5. The CDR3 has 17 residues.

The J gene is TRBJ1-6, the V gene TRBV5-4; D is possibly TRBD1 (6 bases). Germline assignment: CDR1 SGHNT and CDR2 YYREEE (reference sequence). This CDR3 is built from 18 residues. V lost 4 bases to trimming and J lost 9 bases, with 26 bases between them. The chain's CDR3 is CASSPGQGSGSVSSPLHF. CDR3 nucleotides: TGTGCCAGCAGCCCCGGCCAGGGGTCCGGTTCTGTAAGTTCACCCCTCCACTTT.

V usage is TRBV5-1 and J usage is TRBJ2-1, with 10 bases that match TRBD2. CDR1 SGHRS and CDR2 YFSETQ come from the germline V gene. This CDR3 region has 17 residues. Trimming at V came to 0 bases and at J to 4 bases, leaving 7 bases not matched to a gene. The CDR3 region has the DNA TGCGCCAGCAGCTTGGGTCTAGCGGGAGTTCGGTACAATGAGCAGTTCTTC. Translated, it gives CASSLGLAGVRYNEQFF.

The genes are TRBV19 and TRBJ1-5, with 7 bases fitting TRBD1. From germline, CDR1 is LNHDA and CDR2 SQIVND (reference sequence). Trimming at V came to 4 bases and at J to 8 bases, leaving 5 bases not matched to a gene. The CDR3 sequence is 13 residues long. In nucleotides, the CDR3 is TGTGCCAGTAGTACTTACAGGGGAGAGCCCCAGCATTTT. Translation: CASSTYRGEPQHF. Combining the CDR3 with reference TRBV19 and TRBJ1-5 gives the whole variable domain DGGITQSPKYLFRKEGQNVTLSCEQNLNHDAMYWYRQDPGQGLRLIYYSQIVNDFQKGDIAEGYSVSREKKESFPLTVTSAQKNPTAFYLCASSTYRGEPQHFGDGTRLSIL.

This clone is a singleton in its sample. The V and J genes are TRBV9 and TRBJ2-2; the D is unclear. The CDR3 runs 15 residues. Germline V gene lookup returns CDR1 SGDLS and CDR2 YYNGEE. The germline V and J ends were trimmed by 2 bases and 0 bases, with 8 bases remaining between them. This CDR3 is CASSVTNANTGELFF. The CDR3 DNA is TGTGCCAGCAGCGTTACTAACGCGAACACCGGGGAGCTGTTTTTT.